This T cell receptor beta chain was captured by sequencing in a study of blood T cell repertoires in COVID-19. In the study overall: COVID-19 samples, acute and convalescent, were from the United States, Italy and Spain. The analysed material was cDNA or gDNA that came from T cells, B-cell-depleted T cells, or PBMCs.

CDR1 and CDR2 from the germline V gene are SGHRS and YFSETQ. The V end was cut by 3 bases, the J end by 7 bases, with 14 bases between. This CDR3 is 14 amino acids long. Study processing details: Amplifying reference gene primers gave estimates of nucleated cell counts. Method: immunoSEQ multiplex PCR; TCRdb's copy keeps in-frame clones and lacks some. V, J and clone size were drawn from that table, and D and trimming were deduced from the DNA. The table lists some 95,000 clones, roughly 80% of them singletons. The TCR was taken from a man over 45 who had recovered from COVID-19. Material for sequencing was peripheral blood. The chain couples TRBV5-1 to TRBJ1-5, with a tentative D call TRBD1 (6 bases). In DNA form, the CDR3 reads TGCGCCAGCAGCTCCACAGGGCATGGGCAGCCCCAGCATTTT. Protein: CASSSTGHGQPQHF. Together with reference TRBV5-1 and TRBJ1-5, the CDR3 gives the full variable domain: KAGVTQTPRYLIKTRGQQVTLSCSPISGHRSVSWYQQTPGQGLQFLFEYFSETQRNKGNFPGRFSGRQFSNSRSEMNVSTLELGDSALYLCASSSTGHGQPQHFGDGTRLSIL.